This T cell receptor beta chain was captured in a study of blood T cells in healthy people across ages. A second PCR of about 6 to 11 cycles used a sample-barcoded 5' primer and a J-beta primer mix. Researchers report that a template-switch adaptor with 12 random nucleotides tagged each cDNA molecule. TCRdb re-called the 5' RACE reads through MiXCR, storing one row per CDR3 protein. The table shows roughly 800,000 distinct CDR3 sequences, with about 62% occurring only once. CDR3 length: 13 amino acids. CDR1 and CDR2 from the germline V gene are MNHEY and SVGAGI. Between the trimmed V and J ends, which lost 5 bases and 1 base, there was a span of 6 bases. PBMCs, at least 6.5 million per sample, were isolated.

The chain carries TRBV6-5 and TRBJ2-4; D call uncertain. This clonotype originated in a man younger than 45 in good health. Input material: blood. The CDR3 DNA follows: TGTGCCAGCAGTCCCGGGGCCAAAAACATTCAGTACTTC. This sequence encodes CASSPGAKNIQYF.